This passage covers 2 T cell receptor beta chains from one sample sequenced in a study of post-analysis software for immune sequencing data. Unique molecular identifiers were built into the TCR beta cDNA libraries. TCRdb re-called the PCR reads with MiXCR, one entry per CDR3 protein. The table shows 750,000 to 950,000 distinct CDR3 sequences, with under 60% occurring only once. Their cognate antigens are unknown. Study results and caveats: Several TRBV segments, TRBV5-6, TRBV5-1 and TRBV20-1 among them, were found more frequent in patients than controls.

The specimen was blood. Receptors were obtained from a girl aged 10 to 17 with multiple sclerosis.

The J gene is TRBJ1-2, the V gene TRBV6-5; maybe TRBD1 (6 bases). V was shortened by 6 bases and J by 4 bases, with 15 bases between the two germline ends. The CDR3 has 14 amino acids. Germline V gene lookup returns CDR1 MNHEY and CDR2 SVGAGI. The CDR3 coding sequence is TGTGCCAGCAGGACTCCAGGGGCTCCCTATGGCTACACCTTC. Protein product: CASRTPGAPYGYTF.

The chain links TRBV6-1 to TRBJ2-7; TRBD1 agrees at 8 bases. The J call is doubtful: the DNA matches TRBJ2-4 better. In germline, CDR1 is MNHNS, CDR2 SASEGT. The CDR3 is 18 residues long. Here the CDR3 reads CASSRLISATGAGNIQYF. The DNA for the CDR3 is TGTGCCAGCAGTCGCCTTATATCCGCGACAGGGGCGGGAAACATTCAGTACTTC.